The 15 T cell receptor beta chains in this list originate from one sample, sequenced in a study of T cell changes during pregnancy in multiple sclerosis. Some clones are missing from TCRdb's copy, which holds only in-frame ones; the method was immunoSEQ multiplex PCR. The top ten clones hold around 0.9% of a sample with roughly 60,000 clones, roughly 90% of them seen once. The material was peripheral blood, obtained before pregnancy. Every receptor here comes from a female donor with multiple sclerosis, enrolled in a pregnancy study.

This chain uses TRBV7-3 with TRBJ2-3; 12 bases match TRBD2. J lost 2 bases, V lost 2 bases, and 5 bases had no gene match. Looked up from germline, CDR1 is SGHTA and CDR2 is FQGTGA. The CDR3 is 17 amino acids. The CDR3 sequence is CASSLLTSGGPTDTQYF. Here the CDR3 DNA reads TGTGCCAGCAGCTTATTAACTAGCGGGGGGCCCACAGATACGCAGTATTTT.

The gene calls are TRBV10-3 and TRBJ2-2, with D maybe TRBD1 (6 bases). Trimming took 2 bases from V and 2 from J, leaving 9 bases between them. The CDR3 is made up of 15 amino acids. Germline CDR1 is ENHRY and CDR2 is SYGVKD. Here the CDR3 DNA reads TGTGCCATCAGTGAGGGGGGCCCTAACACCGGGGAGCTGTTTTTT. The encoded protein is CAISEGGPNTGELFF.

This rearrangement joins TRBV7-9 to TRBJ1-2; 9 nucleotides align to TRBD1. V trimming: 5 bases; J trimming: 8 bases; junction bases outside the gene matches: 6. Germline V lookup: CDR1 SEHNR, CDR2 FQNEAQ (reference sequence). The CDR3 is made up of 13 amino acids. The DNA of the CDR3 is TGTGCCAGCAGCCAACAGGGGGCAAGGGGCTACACCTTC. Encoded protein: CASSQQGARGYTF.

The chain carries TRBV5-3 and TRBJ2-3; the D gene is possibly TRBD2 (5 bases). TRBV5-3 is given ORF status, its function remaining uncertain. CDR3 length: 17 amino acids. V dropped 0 bases and J dropped 1 base, with 15 bases sitting between them. The CDR3 nucleotides are TGTGCCAGAAGCTTGGGGGCCTCAAAGGAGGGCACAGATACGCAGTATTTT. Translation: CARSLGASKEGTDTQYF.

V and J are TRBV10-3 and TRBJ1-1; 9 bases are shared with TRBD1. Trimming at V came to 7 bases and at J to 5 bases, leaving 14 bases not matched to a gene. Per germline, CDR1 ENHRY and CDR2 SYGVKD. This CDR3 region has 16 residues. The CDR3 DNA follows: TGTGCCATCACAGTGTTGGGACAGGGAGGGGGGACTGAAGCTTTCTTT. This gives the protein CAITVLGQGGGTEAFF.

This rearrangement joins TRBV5-4 to TRBJ1-1, with 10 bases aligning to TRBD1. V lost 3 bases and J lost 4; bases outside the gene matches: 6. There are 15 residues in the CDR3. The germline V gene has CDR1 SGHNT and CDR2 YYREEE (reference sequence). CDR3 loop: CASSSPGQGSTEAFF. As DNA, the CDR3 is TGTGCCAGCAGCTCACCGGGACAGGGGAGCACTGAAGCTTTCTTT. The full variable domain, in which reference TRBV5-4 and TRBJ1-1 provide the parts outside the CDR3, is ETGVTQSPTHLIKTRGQQVTLRCSSQSGHNTVSWYQQALGQGPQFIFQYYREEENGRGNFPPRFSGLQFPNYSSELNVNALELDDSALYLCASSSPGQGSTEAFFGQGTRLTVV.

V gene TRBV7-6 combines with J gene TRBJ2-1; D may be TRBD1 (6 bases). With 5 bases removed from V and 6 bases from J, the gap between germline ends came to 23 bases. Per the germline V gene, CDR1 is SGHVS and CDR2 is FNYEAQ. CDR3 length: 17 residues. Here the CDR3 reads CASSPDPPGQLVNEQFF. In DNA, the CDR3 is TGTGCCAGCAGCCCCGATCCACCGGGACAACTGGTCAATGAGCAGTTCTTC.

The J gene is TRBJ2-2, the V gene TRBV5-4; TRBD2 is a possible D gene (7 bases). V lost 0 bases, J lost 4 bases, and 13 bases lay in between. CDR3 length: 16 amino acids. The germline CDR1 and CDR2 sequences are SGHNT and YYREEE (reference sequence). The CDR3 spells CASSLGGGDTTGELFF. In nucleotides, the CDR3 is TGTGCCAGCAGCTTGGGAGGGGGGGATACCACCGGGGAGCTGTTTTTT.

The J gene is TRBJ2-1, the V gene TRBV7-3, with TRBD1 matching 9 bases. The V gene's germline CDR1 is SGHTA and CDR2 FQGTGA. This CDR3 region has 15 residues. J gave up 6 bases and V 3 bases, and 6 bases lay outside the gene matches. The CDR3 sequence: CASSFPGTGFNEQFF. CDR3 sequence (DNA): TGTGCCAGCAGCTTTCCCGGGACAGGGTTCAATGAGCAGTTCTTC.

V usage is TRBV19 and J usage is TRBJ1-5, with 7 bases identical to TRBD1. V gave up 7 bases and J gave up 3 bases; unmatched junction bases: 3. The CDR3 has 13 amino acids. Germline lookup yields CDR1 LNHDA and CDR2 SQIVND (reference sequence). CDR3 coding DNA: TGTGCCAGTAATAAGGGGGCCAATCAGCCCCAGCATTTT. Translation: CASNKGANQPQHF.

The CDR3 loop reads CASSGTGNYEQYF. Written as DNA, the CDR3 is TGTGCCAGCAGTGGGACAGGGAACTACGAGCAGTACTTC. The chain uses TRBV2 and TRBJ2-7, with TRBD1 matching 8 bases. The germline V gene has CDR1 SNHLY and CDR2 FYNNEI. CDR3 size: 13 residues. J was trimmed by 3 bases and V by 4 bases; bases with no gene match: 2.

The sample holds a few counts of this clone. This chain uses TRBV10-3 with TRBJ2-7, with D possibly matching TRBD2 (6 bases). There are 15 residues in the CDR3. Germline CDR1 ENHRY, CDR2 SYGVKD. V lost 6 bases, J lost 1 base, and 16 bases lay in between. The CDR3 here is CAIRDGSGRSYEQYF. CDR3 DNA sequence: TGTGCCATCAGGGATGGCAGCGGGCGATCCTACGAGCAGTACTTC.

V usage is TRBV4-1 and J usage is TRBJ1-5, with 10 bases fitting TRBD1. The V gene end was trimmed by 11 bases and the J gene end by 0 bases; junction bases not matched to a gene: 16. The CDR3 has 18 residues. CDR1 is MGHRA and CDR2 is YSYEKL in the germline V gene. The CDR3 spells CAELSDRGPPYSNQPQHF. CDR3 nucleotides: TGCGCCGAGCTCTCCGACAGGGGGCCGCCTTATAGCAATCAGCCCCAGCATTTT.

The V gene is TRBV5-4, the J gene TRBJ1-2; 7 bases line up with TRBD1. CDR3 size: 14 residues. CDR1 is SGHNT, CDR2 YYREEE, per germline (reference sequence). V lost 0 bases and J lost 6; bases outside the gene matches: 5. The CDR3 sequence: CASSLGSGGDGYTF. The DNA for the CDR3 is TGTGCCAGCAGCTTGGGTTCAGGGGGTGATGGCTACACCTTC.

V is TRBV12-5 and J is TRBJ2-3; TRBD1 matches 10 bases. V was pared by 4 bases and J by 1 base, with 5 bases of the junction left unmatched. This CDR3 comprises 16 residues. Germline CDR1 LGHNT, CDR2 FRNRAP. In nucleotides, the CDR3 is TGTGCTAGTGGTTCCTCCGGGACAGGGGGCACAGATACGCAGTATTTT. Translating gives CASGSSGTGGTDTQYF.